This TCR beta chain came from a study of OX40 agonist ivuxolimab in advanced cancers. Study-level findings and limits: By week 6 at 0.1 to 3.0 mg/kg, blood CD4+ and CD8+ T cells had expanded clonally.

Researchers took blood at baseline, on cycle 4 day 1, and on cycle 7 day 1. Turning to this clone: Its antigen remains unidentified.

Germline CDR1 GTSNPN, CDR2 SVGIG (reference sequence). The CDR3 runs to 14 residues. Trimming at V came to 3 bases and at J to 6 bases, leaving 8 bases not matched to a gene. Profiling relied on immunoSEQ multiplex PCR, and the TCRdb table lists in-frame clones only, not all of them. Of under 90,000 clones in the sample, 85% to 95% were seen once. The chain carries TRBV30 and TRBJ2-1, with 7 bases lining up with TRBD2. The origin of this receptor is an adult with an advanced solid tumor such as melanoma, head and neck, liver or kidney cancer. The sample in question was CD4+ or CD8+ T cells sorted from blood, obtained in a trial of the OX40 agonist ivuxolimab. The CDR3 region is CAWRGGGSPNEQFF. DNA for the CDR3: TGTGCCTGGAGGGGTGGCGGGAGTCCCAATGAGCAGTTCTTC.